The entry below gives a single T cell receptor (beta chain) sequence along with its context. What it binds is not known. These data originate in a study of CD8+CD57+ T cells in acquired aplastic anemia. For the study at large: Roughly 10.8 million reads were obtained on average for healthy donor CD4+ cells. Regarding the study as a whole: Simpson's diversity of CD8+ cells was not significantly different in patients compared with controls.

Template material for TCR beta VDJ and CDR3 profiling consisted of genomic DNA. Via MiXCR, TCRdb re-called the reads, giving one row per CDR3 protein. There are some 410,000 distinct CDR3 sequences in the sample; around 72% occur only once, and less than 4% lies in the top ten. The V end lost 7 bases, the J end lost 3 bases, and 9 bases lay between the germline ends. Germline CDR1 and CDR2: DFQATT and SNEGSKA (reference sequence). This CDR3 has 11 amino acids. The origin of this receptor is a human donor in good health, serving as a control. The V call is TRBV20-1, the J call TRBJ1-2; unclear D gene. Sequencing input: sorted CD4+, CD8+, or CD8+CD57+ T cells (not recorded which) from PBMCs. The CDR3 loop reads CSVSEYYGYTF. The CDR3 DNA sequence: TGCAGTGTGTCGGAATACTATGGCTACACCTTC.